This TCR beta chain came from a study of blood T cell repertoires in COVID-19. Study overall: COVID-19 samples from acute and convalescent phases originated in the United States, Italy and Spain. Sources were T cells, B-cell-depleted T cells, or PBMCs; the material itself was cDNA or gDNA.

Per the original data handling: How many nucleated cells were present was estimated from reference gene primer amplification. Assay: immunoSEQ multiplex PCR; the TCRdb copy retains only in-frame clones and omits some. V, J and clone size are taken as reported in that table, and D and trimming were inferred from the DNA itself. This table holds 55,000 to 65,000 clones, about 80% found once. This CDR3 contains 12 residues. The V end lost 5 bases, the J end lost 7 bases, and 9 bases lay between the germline ends. The germline V gene encodes CDR1 GTSNPN and CDR2 SVGIG (reference sequence). The clonotype was recovered from a woman older than 75 with acute or convalescent COVID-19. The sample taken for sequencing was peripheral blood. The chain recombines TRBV30 with TRBJ1-6; the D gene is possibly TRBD1 (5 bases). This CDR3 is CAWGDSNSPLHF. DNA of the CDR3: TGTGCCTGGGGTGACAGCAATTCACCCCTCCACTTT.